This is a list of T cell receptor beta chains from one sample in a study of blood T cell repertoires in COVID-19. Sequencing used immunoSEQ multiplex PCR; TCRdb keeps in-frame clones, though not all of them. The sample yields about 380,000 clones, about 88% seen once. The sample taken for sequencing was PBMCs or T cells enriched from blood (not recorded which). These receptors were collected from a woman aged 18-29 years who had recovered from COVID-19. Both conserved end residues are part of each CDR3. Each record gives: clone size, V gene, D gene, J gene, CDR3 protein, CDR3 DNA. D genes are given only for firm matches. Clone size, where shown, is once, few, many, or a class for clones that have expanded.

few,TRBV28,.,TRBJ1-5,CASSLQTGQVGNQPQHF,TGTGCCAGCAGTTTACAGACAGGTCAGGTGGGCAATCAGCCCCAGCATTTT
.,TRBV28,TRBD1,TRBJ1-5,CASTRGTGNQPQHF,TGTGCCAGCACCCGAGGGACAGGGAATCAGCCCCAGCATTTT
.,TRBV2,.,TRBJ1-2,CASRPETGYTF,TGTGCCAGCAGACCCGAGACAGGCTACACCTTC
.,TRBV11-3,TRBD2,TRBJ2-3,CASSLGGGGGTDTQYF,TGTGCCAGCAGCTTAGGCGGCGGGGGGGGCACAGATACGCAGTATTTT
.,TRBV2,.,TRBJ1-4,CASKLQGTNEKLFF,TGTGCCAGCAAACTCCAGGGGACTAATGAAAAACTGTTTTTT
.,TRBV6-5,.,TRBJ1-2,CASSSGSGYTF,TGTGCCAGCAGTTCAGGCAGCGGCTACACCTTC
once,TRBV7-9,TRBD2,TRBJ2-7,CASSLVTASGLYEQYF,TGTGCCAGCAGCTTAGTAACGGCTAGCGGGCTATACGAGCAGTACTTC
.,TRBV7-8,TRBD1,TRBJ2-5,CASRDREVYIKETQYF,TGTGCCAGCAGGGACAGGGAGGTTTATATCAAGGAGACCCAGTACTTC
.,TRBV7-9,.,TRBJ2-7,CASSAFDRTYEQYF,TGTGCCAGCAGCGCATTCGACAGGACCTACGAGCAGTACTTC
.,TRBV7-9,TRBD1,TRBJ1-1,CASSYTGDTEAFF,TGTGCCAGCAGCTATACAGGGGACACTGAAGCTTTCTTT
.,TRBV3-1/TRBV3-2,.,TRBJ2-2,CASSLLNTGELFF,TGTGCCAGCAGCCTTCTGAACACCGGGGAGCTGTTTTTT
.,TRBV6-5,.,TRBJ1-2,CASSYSTVGYGYTF,TGTGCCAGCAGTTACTCGACAGTAGGCTATGGCTACACCTTC
.,TRBV6-4,.,TRBJ1-3,CASSAPQGAKGNTIYF,TGTGCCAGCAGTGCCCCACAGGGTGCGAAAGGAAACACCATATATTTT
.,TRBV18,.,TRBJ1-2,CASSPRGAQNYGYTF,TGTGCCAGCTCACCACGGGGAGCGCAGAACTATGGCTACACCTTC